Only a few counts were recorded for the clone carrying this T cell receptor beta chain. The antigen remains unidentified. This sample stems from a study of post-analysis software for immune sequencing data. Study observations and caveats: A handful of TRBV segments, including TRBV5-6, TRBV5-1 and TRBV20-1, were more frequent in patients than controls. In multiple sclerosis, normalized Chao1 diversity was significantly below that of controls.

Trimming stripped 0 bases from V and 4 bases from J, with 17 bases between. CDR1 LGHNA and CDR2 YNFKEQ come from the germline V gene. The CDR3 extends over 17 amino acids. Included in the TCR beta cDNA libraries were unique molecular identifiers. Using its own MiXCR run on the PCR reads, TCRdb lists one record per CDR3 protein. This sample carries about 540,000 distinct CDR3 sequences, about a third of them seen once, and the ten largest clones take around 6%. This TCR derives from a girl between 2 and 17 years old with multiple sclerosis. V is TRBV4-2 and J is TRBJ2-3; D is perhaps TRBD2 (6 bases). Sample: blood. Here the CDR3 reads CASSQEVAAHYPDTQYF. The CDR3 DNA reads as TGTGCCAGCAGCCAAGAAGTAGCGGCCCACTACCCAGATACGCAGTATTTT.